What follows are 10 T cell receptor beta chains derived from one specimen sequenced in a study of T cells in Graves' hyperthyroidism and ophthalmopathy. Authors of the study amplified TCR beta CDR3 regions from RNA transcripts. First-round RT-PCR targeting the TCR CDR3 was performed with the HTBI primer set. TCRdb reprocessed the multiplex PCR reads with MiXCR, giving one entry per CDR3 protein. The data contain 550,000 to 700,000 distinct CDR3 sequences, 46% of them singletons. Sequencing was done on a sample of peripheral blood or thyroid tissue (not recorded which). The source is an adult woman with Graves' disease, either hyperthyroidism or ophthalmopathy (not recorded which).

This clonotype was detected many times. The genes are TRBV5-1 and TRBJ1-2, with D possibly TRBD1 on 5 matching bases. CDR1 and CDR2 (germline): SGHRS, YFSETQ. The CDR3 covers 14 residues. Trimming shortened V by 2 bases and J by 6 bases, and 14 bases separated the two germline ends. The DNA for the CDR3 is TGCGCCAGCAGCTTCTTGGGGGAGAGGGATGGCTACACCTTC. Protein: CASSFLGERDGYTF.

The chain recombines TRBV2 with TRBJ1-1; perhaps TRBD1 as D (6 bases). The CDR3 length is 15 residues. Trimming removed 7 bases from V and 0 bases from J, with 15 bases in between. Germline lookup yields CDR1 SNHLY and CDR2 FYNNEI. CDR3 sequence reads: CASITDSTMNTEAFF. The CDR3, as DNA: TGTGCCAGCATAACGGACAGCACCATGAACACTGAAGCTTTCTTT.

V usage is TRBV5-1 and J usage is TRBJ1-6; D not resolved. The germline V gene encodes CDR1 SGHRS and CDR2 YFSETQ. This CDR3 region has 16 residues. Trimming shortened V by 2 bases and J by 6 bases, and 15 bases separated the two germline ends. The CDR3 spells CASSLVAWSGNSPLHF. CDR3 DNA sequence: TGCGCCAGCAGCTTAGTGGCGTGGAGCGGTAATTCACCCCTCCACTTT.

The chain couples TRBV12-3 or TRBV12-4 to TRBJ2-7, with D perhaps TRBD2 (7 bases). The V and J ends lost 5 bases and 3 bases respectively, with 17 bases between them. The CDR3 totals 15 residues. This CDR3 is CASSNTGGPIYEQYF. CDR3 DNA: TGTGCCAGCAGTAACACCGGGGGGCCCATCTACGAGCAGTACTTC.

This clonotype was found many times. The chain couples TRBV13 to TRBJ2-5, with D tentatively TRBD1 (7 bases). The CDR3 is 14 residues long. Germline V lookup: CDR1 PRHDT, CDR2 FYEKMQ (reference sequence). Trimming pared 5 bases from V and 9 bases from J, leaving 19 bases between. CDR3 sequence reads: CASSRRGRGEPQYF. The CDR3 nucleotides are TGTGCCAGCAGCCGAAGAGGCAGGGGGGAGCCCCAGTACTTC.

This clonotype was seen repeatedly, ten times or more. The V and J genes are TRBV7-2 and TRBJ2-7; a weak D match, TRBD1 (6 bases). The germline gives CDR1 SGHTA, CDR2 FQGNSA. V lost 4 bases and J 4 bases, leaving 14 bases between the germline ends. CDR3 size: 14 residues. This CDR3 is CASSYSGASYEQYF. CDR3 nucleotide sequence: TGTGCCAGCAGCTATTCAGGGGCCTCTTACGAGCAGTACTTC.

This clonotype was seen ten or more times. The CDR3 protein is CASSLAPGQEYF. The CDR3 DNA is TGTGCCAGCAGCTTGGCGCCGGGACAGGAGTACTTC. The V and J genes are TRBV5-5 and TRBJ2-5; 8 bases are shared with TRBD1. The V gene end was trimmed by 0 bases and the J gene end by 12 bases; junction bases not matched to a gene: 4. The CDR3 spans 12 residues. The germline V gene has CDR1 SGHKS and CDR2 YYEKEE (reference sequence).

Here the CDR3 reads CSATAGGGGYTF. CDR3 sequence (DNA): TGCAGTGCTACCGCGGGGGGTGGTGGCTACACCTTC. The gene calls are TRBV20-1 and TRBJ1-2; D possibly corresponds to TRBD1 (5 bases). This CDR3 is built from 12 residues. Trimming took 4 bases from V and 7 from J, leaving 13 bases between them. Germline V CDR1 and CDR2: DFQATT, SNEGSKA (reference sequence).

This clonotype was picked up one time. The chain couples TRBV13 to TRBJ2-5, with D possibly matching TRBD2 (5 bases). V was shortened by 5 bases and J by 5 bases, with 9 bases between the two germline ends. CDR3 size: 12 residues. Germline V gene lookup returns CDR1 PRHDT and CDR2 FYEKMQ (reference sequence). The CDR3, as DNA: TGTGCCAGCAGCCAGGAGGCGGAGACCCAGTACTTC. Its protein is CASSQEAETQYF. Full variable domain (missing parts from reference TRBV13 and TRBJ2-5): AAGVIQSPRHLIKEKRETATLKCYPIPRHDTVYWYQQGPGQDPQFLISFYEKMQSDKGSIPDRFSAQQFSDYHSELNMSSLELGDSALYFCASSQEAETQYFGPGTRLLVL.

V and J are TRBV9 and TRBJ2-1; 8 nucleotides agree with TRBD2. The J segment lost 5 bases and the V segment lost 3 bases, leaving 7 bases of the junction unmatched. The germline V gene encodes CDR1 SGDLS and CDR2 YYNGEE. The CDR3 consists of 15 residues. The CDR3 nucleotides are TGTGCCAGCAGCGAGGAGGGCGGGGGGCACAATGAGCAGTTCTTC. Protein: CASSEEGGGHNEQFF.